The 30 T cell receptor beta chains below all came from one sample that was sequenced in a study of blood T cell repertoires in COVID-19. The data were produced by immunoSEQ multiplex PCR, yet TCRdb's version contains in-frame clones alone and is incomplete. Counted here are hundreds of thousands of clones, around 85% occurring once; the ten biggest clones make up 9.1%. The source material was PBMCs or T cells enriched from blood (not recorded which). The origin of the receptors is a woman between 50 and 59 years old with acute COVID-19.

The chain combines TRBV15 with TRBJ1-3; D is undetermined. This CDR3 has 13 amino acids. Germline V gene data show CDR1 as LNHNV and CDR2 as YYDKDF (reference sequence). Trimming took 4 bases from V and 0 from J, leaving 4 bases between them. CDR3 sequence: CATSTHSGNTIYF. The CDR3 coding sequence is TGTGCCACCAGCACCCACTCTGGAAACACCATATATTTT.

The chain employs TRBV6-5 and TRBJ1-6; no reliable D call. V shed 0 bases and J shed 6 bases, with 9 bases lying between them. Germline CDR1 is MNHEY and CDR2 is SVGAGI. The CDR3 runs 15 residues. The CDR3 DNA sequence: TGTGCCAGCAGTTACTCGAGACTTTTTAATTCACCCCTCCACTTT. This codes for CASSYSRLFNSPLHF.

This chain joins TRBV19 and TRBJ1-2; D gene unclear. CDR1 LNHDA and CDR2 SQIVND come from the germline V gene (reference sequence). The V and J ends lost 4 bases and 2 bases respectively, with 11 bases between them. This CDR3 has 14 amino acids. The CDR3 coding sequence is TGTGCCAGTAGTAACCAAGGAGGGAACTATGGCTACACCTTC. This encodes CASSNQGGNYGYTF.

This clone occurred once. The J gene is TRBJ2-6, the V gene TRBV27, with 10 bases identical to TRBD2. V dropped 5 bases and J dropped 0; count of bases not matched to a gene: 4. Germline V CDR1 and CDR2: MNHEY, SMNVEV (reference sequence). CDR3 length: 17 residues. The CDR3 sequence is CASSEAGGVSGANVLTF. CDR3 bases: TGTGCCAGCAGTGAAGCGGGGGGGGTCTCTGGGGCCAACGTCCTGACTTTC.

The J gene is TRBJ2-1, the V gene TRBV4-1; maybe TRBD2 (5 bases). Germline V CDR1 and CDR2: MGHRA, YSYEKL. The CDR3 is 15 amino acids. Trimming left V 0 bases short and J 12 bases short, with 18 bases between. CDR3 nucleotide sequence: TGCGCCAGCAGCCAAGATATGCCGACGGGAATGAGGCAGTTCTTC. Its protein product is CASSQDMPTGMRQFF.

This chain connects TRBV7-9 to TRBJ1-1; TRBD1 agrees at 7 bases. Germline V gives CDR1 SEHNR, CDR2 FQNEAQ (reference sequence). Trimming cost V 5 bases and J 11 bases; bases outside gene matches: 5. The CDR3 loop spans 11 amino acids. Written as DNA, the CDR3 is TGTGCCAGCAGCGCCGAGGGGGCGGCTTTCTTT. It specifies CASSAEGAAFF.

This chain joins TRBV15 and TRBJ2-3, with D maybe TRBD2 (5 bases). This CDR3 comprises 14 residues. V was clipped by 2 bases and J by 4 bases, with 10 bases between them. Germline lookup yields CDR1 LNHNV and CDR2 YYDKDF (reference sequence). The CDR3 loop reads CATSRSLASDTQYF. The CDR3 nucleotides read TGTGCCACCAGCAGATCATTAGCGTCAGATACGCAGTATTTT.

The J gene is TRBJ2-5, the V gene TRBV12-3 or TRBV12-4; D is perhaps TRBD1 (5 bases). The CDR3 totals 12 residues. V shed 6 bases and J shed 4 bases, with 9 bases lying between them. The CDR3 coding sequence is TGTGCCAGCAGCGACAGTAGAGAGACCCAGTACTTC. Translating gives CASSDSRETQYF.

This clone has a single count. V is TRBV19 and J is TRBJ2-2; 9 bases line up with TRBD2. Per the germline V gene, CDR1 is LNHDA and CDR2 is SQIVND (reference sequence). The CDR3 totals 15 residues. Unmatched junction bases numbered 1, after V lost 3 bases and J lost 2 bases. In DNA form, the CDR3 reads TGTGCCAGTAGTATTAGCGGGGGAAACACCGGGGAGCTGTTTTTT. This encodes CASSISGGNTGELFF.

The rearrangement uses TRBV7-2 and TRBJ1-5; D is uncertain. Trimming cost V 4 bases and J 2 bases, with 21 bases left between them. The CDR3 totals 18 residues. CDR1 is SGHTA and CDR2 is FQGNSA in the germline V gene. The CDR3 spells CASSSEGGVPGGNQPQHF. The CDR3 DNA follows: TGTGCCAGCAGCTCAGAGGGTGGGGTTCCGGGAGGCAATCAGCCCCAGCATTTT.

The V call is TRBV19, the J call TRBJ2-3, with 15 bases fitting TRBD2. Germline V gives CDR1 LNHDA, CDR2 SQIVND (reference sequence). This CDR3 has 20 amino acids. V shed 7 bases, J shed 1 base, and the junction held 15 bases outside the gene matches. CDR3 sequence: CASTYRISGTSGGRTDTQYF. The CDR3 nucleotides are TGTGCCAGTACCTATAGGATCTCCGGGACTAGCGGGGGGCGCACAGATACGCAGTATTTT. The full variable domain, completed using reference TRBV19 and TRBJ2-3, is DGGITQSPKYLFRKEGQNVTLSCEQNLNHDAMYWYRQDPGQGLRLIYYSQIVNDFQKGDIAEGYSVSREKKESFPLTVTSAQKNPTAFYLCASTYRISGTSGGRTDTQYFGPGTRLTVL.

This clone was picked up a small number of times. The chain combines TRBV6-6 with TRBJ2-7; a possible D gene is TRBD2 (5 bases). This CDR3 has 14 amino acids. The V gene's germline CDR1 is MNHNY and CDR2 SVGAGI (reference sequence). V lost 7 bases, J lost 1 base, and 14 bases lay in between. CDR3 nucleotide sequence: TGTGCCAGCACCACGAGGGTGGGGTCCTACGAGCAGTACTTC. This sequence encodes CASTTRVGSYEQYF.

The CDR3 loop is CASSLEGLGYTGELFF. CDR3 DNA sequence: TGTGCCAGCAGCTTGGAGGGACTGGGATACACCGGGGAGCTGTTTTTT. The chain has TRBV5-4 and TRBJ2-2, with D possibly being TRBD2 (6 bases). The CDR3 runs 16 residues. The germline gives CDR1 SGHNT, CDR2 YYREEE (reference sequence). V lost 0 bases to trimming and J lost 3 bases, with 12 bases between them. The full variable domain, completed using reference TRBV5-4 and TRBJ2-2, is ETGVTQSPTHLIKTRGQQVTLRCSSQSGHNTVSWYQQALGQGPQFIFQYYREEENGRGNFPPRFSGLQFPNYSSELNVNALELDDSALYLCASSLEGLGYTGELFFGEGSRLTVL.

The chain employs TRBV5-8 and TRBJ2-7; 9 positions match TRBD1. The germline V gene has CDR1 SGHTS and CDR2 YDEGEE. This CDR3 has 18 residues. The V segment lost 3 bases and the J segment 3 bases; nucleotides outside the gene matches: 16. CDR3 DNA: TGTGCCAGCAGCTATAACTTTGGGACAGGGAAATTTATCTACGAGCAGTACTTC. It translates to CASSYNFGTGKFIYEQYF.

This chain connects TRBV30 to TRBJ1-6, with D possibly TRBD1 on 6 matching bases. Per germline, CDR1 GTSNPN and CDR2 SVGIG (reference sequence). The V end was cut by 3 bases, the J end by 5 bases, with 11 bases between. The CDR3 contains 14 residues. In DNA, the CDR3 is TGTGCCTGGAGGCCGGACAGTGATAATTCACCCCTCCACTTT. Translating it yields CAWRPDSDNSPLHF.

This CDR3 reads CASSPQEGFYEQYF. Written as DNA, the CDR3 is TGTGCCAGCTCACCCCAAGAGGGCTTCTACGAGCAGTACTTC. The chain couples TRBV18 to TRBJ2-7; possibly TRBD2 for D (5 bases). Per the germline V gene, CDR1 is KGHSH and CDR2 is LQKENI. Trimming stripped 3 bases from V and 3 bases from J, with 12 bases between. The CDR3 has 14 residues.

This clone has just one count. The same CDR3 also results from other DNA sequences found in this sample. The chain combines TRBV6-2 or TRBV6-3 with TRBJ2-2; D is perhaps TRBD1 (6 bases). V lost 2 bases, J lost 3 bases, and 10 bases lay in between. The CDR3 is made up of 15 amino acids. Germline CDR1 and CDR2: MNHEY and SVGEGT. CDR3 sequence: CASSYLSGDTGELFF. The CDR3 DNA reads as TGTGCCAGCAGTTACCTCTCAGGGGACACCGGGGAGCTGTTTTTT.

The chain couples TRBV19 to TRBJ1-1; TRBD1 agrees at 11 bases. From germline, CDR1 is LNHDA and CDR2 SQIVND (reference sequence). The CDR3 extends over 16 amino acids. J lost 7 bases, V lost 5 bases, and 12 bases had no gene match. CDR3 bases: TGTGCCAGTAGTCCAACCCGGACAGGGGGCACAGGTGAAGCTTTCTTT. Its translation is CASSPTRTGGTGEAFF.

By sample fraction, this clone is medium-sized. The chain carries TRBV7-9 and TRBJ1-2; tentatively, D is TRBD1 (5 bases). In germline, CDR1 is SEHNR, CDR2 FQNEAQ (reference sequence). The CDR3 sequence is 16 residues long. Trimming shortened V by 2 bases and J by 0 bases, and 13 bases separated the two germline ends. This chain's CDR3 is CASSLLTGEANYGYTF. The CDR3 DNA sequence: TGTGCCAGCAGCTTACTTACAGGAGAAGCTAACTATGGCTACACCTTC.

V usage is TRBV11-2 and J usage is TRBJ2-7; no firm D call. V was clipped by 1 base and J by 2 bases, with 6 bases between them. The CDR3 is 13 residues long. Germline V gene data show CDR1 as SGHAT and CDR2 as FQNNGV. This chain's CDR3 is CASSLGGTYEQYF. CDR3 coding DNA: TGTGCCAGCAGCTTAGGCGGAACCTACGAGCAGTACTTC.

A remark on this clone: The same CDR3 arises from other DNA sequences in this sample as well. The chain has TRBV9 and TRBJ2-5, with TRBD2 identical over 9 bases. The CDR3 sequence is 14 residues long. Trimming cost V 4 bases and J 3 bases; bases outside gene matches: 4. CDR1 and CDR2 (germline): SGDLS, YYNGEE. Here the CDR3 DNA reads TGTGCCAGCAGCACGCGGGGGGGCAAAGAGACCCAGTACTTC. Protein product: CASSTRGGKETQYF.

The gene calls are TRBV4-1 and TRBJ1-1, with D possibly TRBD1 on 5 matching bases. CDR3 length: 15 amino acids. Deletions cut 2 bases from V and 0 bases from J, with 10 bases between. Germline V gene sequence: CDR1 MGHRA, CDR2 YSYEKL. CDR3 residues: CASSQRQKMNTEAFF. CDR3 bases: TGCGCCAGCAGCCAACGACAGAAAATGAACACTGAAGCTTTCTTT.

The chain is built from TRBV18 and TRBJ2-7; a weak D match, TRBD2 (6 bases). V lost 7 bases, J lost 5 bases, and 21 bases lay in between. The CDR3 contains 15 residues. Germline CDR1 and CDR2: KGHSH and LQKENI. The DNA of the CDR3 is TGTGCCAGCTACCCGAGGAGGGCAGGACCAAACGAGCAGTACTTC. As protein: CASYPRRAGPNEQYF.

The rearrangement links TRBV5-1 to TRBJ1-5, with 9 bases that match TRBD1. The V segment lost 3 bases and the J segment 7 bases; nucleotides outside the gene matches: 5. Looked up from germline, CDR1 is SGHRS and CDR2 is YFSETQ. The CDR3 is 14 residues long. This CDR3 reads CASSSGQGGQPQHF. The CDR3 nucleotides read TGCGCCAGCAGCTCGGGACAGGGTGGCCAGCCCCAGCATTTT. The whole variable domain, filled in from reference TRBV5-1 and TRBJ1-5, reads KAGVTQTPRYLIKTRGQQVTLSCSPISGHRSVSWYQQTPGQGLQFLFEYFSETQRNKGNFPGRFSGRQFSNSRSEMNVSTLELGDSALYLCASSSGQGGQPQHFGDGTRLSIL.

The chain couples TRBV7-8 to TRBJ1-2; D possibly corresponds to TRBD1 (5 bases). CDR3 length: 13 amino acids. The germline V gene encodes CDR1 SGHVS and CDR2 FQNEAQ. V dropped 0 bases and J dropped 7 bases, with 9 bases sitting between them. This CDR3 is CASSLAWGAGYTF. For the CDR3, the DNA is TGTGCCAGCAGCTTAGCATGGGGCGCTGGCTACACCTTC.

This rearrangement joins TRBV18 to TRBJ2-3; 11 nucleotides align to TRBD2. Germline V gives CDR1 KGHSH, CDR2 LQKENI. V lost 2 bases to trimming and J lost 1 base; unmatched junction nucleotides: 2. This CDR3 region has 16 residues. CDR3 loop: CASSPTSGGGTDTQYF. CDR3 bases: TGTGCCAGCTCACCAACTAGCGGGGGCGGCACAGATACGCAGTATTTT.

This chain uses TRBV5-1 with TRBJ2-1; tentatively, D is TRBD1 (6 bases). The CDR3 loop spans 13 amino acids. V shed 0 bases and J shed 9 bases, with 10 bases lying between them. Per germline, CDR1 SGHRS and CDR2 YFSETQ. In DNA form, the CDR3 reads TGCGCCAGCAGCTTGGTGGGGGCCAGTGAGCAGTTCTTC. This codes for CASSLVGASEQFF.

The chain uses TRBV19 and TRBJ1-2; 8 bases line up with TRBD1. CDR3 length: 14 residues. CDR1 is LNHDA and CDR2 is SQIVND in the germline V gene (reference sequence). Germline trimming cut 5 bases from V and 3 bases from J; bases unmatched to any gene: 5. The chain's CDR3 is CASSPGQGDYGYTF. The CDR3 DNA reads as TGTGCCAGTAGTCCCGGACAGGGCGACTATGGCTACACCTTC. The whole variable domain, filled in from reference TRBV19 and TRBJ1-2, reads DGGITQSPKYLFRKEGQNVTLSCEQNLNHDAMYWYRQDPGQGLRLIYYSQIVNDFQKGDIAEGYSVSREKKESFPLTVTSAQKNPTAFYLCASSPGQGDYGYTFGSGTRLTVV.

The V gene is TRBV6-5, the J gene TRBJ2-7; D gene ambiguous. Germline V gene sequence: CDR1 MNHEY, CDR2 SVGAGI. This CDR3 spans 13 amino acids. V was trimmed by 8 bases and J by 1 base, leaving 12 bases between them. This CDR3 reads CASLTETSYEQYF. The CDR3 bases are TGTGCCAGCCTAACAGAAACTTCCTACGAGCAGTACTTC.

This rearrangement joins TRBV5-1 to TRBJ2-7, with D unresolved. Germline CDR1 and CDR2: SGHRS and YFSETQ. V shed 0 bases and J shed 2 bases, with 12 bases lying between them. The CDR3 consists of 15 residues. This CDR3 reads CASSLDDPPAYEQYF. In nucleotides, the CDR3 is TGCGCCAGCAGCTTGGATGATCCTCCGGCCTACGAGCAGTACTTC. Based on the CDR3 plus reference TRBV5-1 and TRBJ2-7, the full variable domain is KAGVTQTPRYLIKTRGQQVTLSCSPISGHRSVSWYQQTPGQGLQFLFEYFSETQRNKGNFPGRFSGRQFSNSRSEMNVSTLELGDSALYLCASSLDDPPAYEQYFGPGTRLTVT.